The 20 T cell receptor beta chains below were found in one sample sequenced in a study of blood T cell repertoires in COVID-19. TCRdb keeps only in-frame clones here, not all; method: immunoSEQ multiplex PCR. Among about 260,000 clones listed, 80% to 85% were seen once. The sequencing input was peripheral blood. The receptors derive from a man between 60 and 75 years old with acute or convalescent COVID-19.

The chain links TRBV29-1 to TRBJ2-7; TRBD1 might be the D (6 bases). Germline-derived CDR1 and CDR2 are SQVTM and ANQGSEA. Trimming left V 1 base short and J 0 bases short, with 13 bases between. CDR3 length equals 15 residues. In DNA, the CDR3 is TGCAGCGTTGAAGGTCAGGGGCAGAGCTCCTACGAGCAGTACTTC. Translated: CSVEGQGQSSYEQYF.

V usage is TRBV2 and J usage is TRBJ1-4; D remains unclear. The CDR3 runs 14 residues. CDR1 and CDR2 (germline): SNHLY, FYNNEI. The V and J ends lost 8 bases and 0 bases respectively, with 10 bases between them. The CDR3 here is CASGRISTNEKLFF. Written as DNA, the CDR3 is TGTGCCAGCGGCAGGATCTCAACTAATGAAAAACTGTTTTTT.

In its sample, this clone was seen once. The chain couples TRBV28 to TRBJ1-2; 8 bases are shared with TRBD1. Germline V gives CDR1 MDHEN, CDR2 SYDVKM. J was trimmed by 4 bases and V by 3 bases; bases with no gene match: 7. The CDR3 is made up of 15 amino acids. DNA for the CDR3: TGTGCCAGCAGTTTTCCAGCAGGGGGCTCCTATGGCTACACCTTC. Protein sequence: CASSFPAGGSYGYTF.

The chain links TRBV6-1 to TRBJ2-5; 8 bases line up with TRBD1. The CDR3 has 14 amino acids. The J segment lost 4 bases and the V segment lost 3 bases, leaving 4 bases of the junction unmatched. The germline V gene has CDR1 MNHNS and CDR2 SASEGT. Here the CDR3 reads CASSDWDRRETQYF. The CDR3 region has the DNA TGTGCCAGCAGTGATTGGGACAGGCGAGAGACCCAGTACTTC.

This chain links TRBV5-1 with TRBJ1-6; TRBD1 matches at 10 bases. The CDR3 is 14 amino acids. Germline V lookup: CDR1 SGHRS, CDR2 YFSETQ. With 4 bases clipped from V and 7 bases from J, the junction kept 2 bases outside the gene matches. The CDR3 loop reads CASSRGQGNSPLHF. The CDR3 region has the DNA TGCGCCAGCAGCAGGGGACAGGGGAATTCACCCCTCCACTTT. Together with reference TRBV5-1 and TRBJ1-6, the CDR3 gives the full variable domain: KAGVTQTPRYLIKTRGQQVTLSCSPISGHRSVSWYQQTPGQGLQFLFEYFSETQRNKGNFPGRFSGRQFSNSRSEMNVSTLELGDSALYLCASSRGQGNSPLHFGNGTRLTVT.

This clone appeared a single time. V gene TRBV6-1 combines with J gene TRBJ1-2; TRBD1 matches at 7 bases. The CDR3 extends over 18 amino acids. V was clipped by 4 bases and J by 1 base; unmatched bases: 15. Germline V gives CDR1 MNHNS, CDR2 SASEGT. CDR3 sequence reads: CASSANPGRQGYNYGYTF. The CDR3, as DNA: TGTGCCAGCAGTGCGAACCCCGGCCGACAGGGTTATAACTATGGCTACACCTTC.

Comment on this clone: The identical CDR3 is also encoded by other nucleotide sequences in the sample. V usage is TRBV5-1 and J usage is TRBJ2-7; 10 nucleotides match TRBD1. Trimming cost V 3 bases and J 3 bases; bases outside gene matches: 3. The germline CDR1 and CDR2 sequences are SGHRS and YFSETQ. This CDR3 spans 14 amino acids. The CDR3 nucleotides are TGCGCCAGCAGCTCCGGGACAGGGGTCTACGAGCAGTACTTC. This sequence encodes CASSSGTGVYEQYF.

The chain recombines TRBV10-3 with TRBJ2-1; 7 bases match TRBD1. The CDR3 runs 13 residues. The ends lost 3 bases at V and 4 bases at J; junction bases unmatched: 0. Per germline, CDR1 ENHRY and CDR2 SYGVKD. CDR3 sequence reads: CAISEQGYNEQFF. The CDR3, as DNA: TGTGCCATCAGTGAACAGGGGTACAATGAGCAGTTCTTC.

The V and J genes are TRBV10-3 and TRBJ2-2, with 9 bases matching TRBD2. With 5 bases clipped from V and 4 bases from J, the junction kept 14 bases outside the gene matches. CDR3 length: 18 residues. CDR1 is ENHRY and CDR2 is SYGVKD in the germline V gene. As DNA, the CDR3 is TGTGCCATCAGTCCTATAGGGCATGGCGGGGGGGCCACCGGGGAGCTGTTTTTT. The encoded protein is CAISPIGHGGGATGELFF.

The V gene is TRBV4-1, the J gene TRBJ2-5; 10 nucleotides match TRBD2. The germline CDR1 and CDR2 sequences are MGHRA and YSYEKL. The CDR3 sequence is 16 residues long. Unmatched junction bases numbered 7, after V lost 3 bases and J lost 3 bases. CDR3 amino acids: CASSHMSGRGEETQYF. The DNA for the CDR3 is TGCGCCAGCAGCCACATGAGCGGGAGGGGTGAAGAGACCCAGTACTTC.

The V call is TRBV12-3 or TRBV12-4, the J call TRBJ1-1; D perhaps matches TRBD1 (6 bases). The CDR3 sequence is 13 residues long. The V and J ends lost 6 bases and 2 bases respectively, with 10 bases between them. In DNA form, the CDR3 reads TGTGCCAGCAGCCTACAGGGAAACACTGAAGCTTTCTTT. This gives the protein CASSLQGNTEAFF.

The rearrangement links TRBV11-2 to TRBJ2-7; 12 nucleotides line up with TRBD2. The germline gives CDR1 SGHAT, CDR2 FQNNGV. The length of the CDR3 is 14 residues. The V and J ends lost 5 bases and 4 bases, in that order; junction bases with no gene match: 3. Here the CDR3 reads CASSIGTSGYEQYF. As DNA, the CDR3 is TGTGCCAGCAGCATAGGGACTAGCGGGTACGAGCAGTACTTC.

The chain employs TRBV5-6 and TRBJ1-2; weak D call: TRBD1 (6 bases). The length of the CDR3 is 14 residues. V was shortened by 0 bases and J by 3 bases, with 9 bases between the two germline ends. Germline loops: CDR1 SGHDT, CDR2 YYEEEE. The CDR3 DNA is TGTGCCAGCAGCTTGGGCCCAGGGGACTATGGCTACACCTTC. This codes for CASSLGPGDYGYTF. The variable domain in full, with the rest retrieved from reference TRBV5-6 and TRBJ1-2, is DAGVTQSPTHLIKTRGQQVTLRCSPKSGHDTVSWYQQALGQGPQFIFQYYEEEERQRGNFPDRFSGHQFPNYSSELNVNALLLGDSALYLCASSLGPGDYGYTFGSGTRLTVV.

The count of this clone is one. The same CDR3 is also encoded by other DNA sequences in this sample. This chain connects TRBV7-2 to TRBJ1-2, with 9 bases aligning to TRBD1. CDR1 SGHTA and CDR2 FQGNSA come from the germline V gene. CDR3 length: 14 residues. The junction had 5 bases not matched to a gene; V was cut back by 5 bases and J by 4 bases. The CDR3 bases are TGTGCCAGCAGCCCCCTGACAGGGGGCTATGGCTACACCTTC. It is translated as CASSPLTGGYGYTF.

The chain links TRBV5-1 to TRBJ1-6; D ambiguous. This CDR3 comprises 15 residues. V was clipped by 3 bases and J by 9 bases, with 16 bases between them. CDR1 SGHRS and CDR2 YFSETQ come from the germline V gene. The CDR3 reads CASSWGAQNFSPLHF. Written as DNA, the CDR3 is TGCGCCAGCAGCTGGGGAGCACAGAACTTTTCACCCCTCCACTTT. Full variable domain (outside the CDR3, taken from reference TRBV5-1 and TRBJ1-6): KAGVTQTPRYLIKTRGQQVTLSCSPISGHRSVSWYQQTPGQGLQFLFEYFSETQRNKGNFPGRFSGRQFSNSRSEMNVSTLELGDSALYLCASSWGAQNFSPLHFGNGTRLTVT.

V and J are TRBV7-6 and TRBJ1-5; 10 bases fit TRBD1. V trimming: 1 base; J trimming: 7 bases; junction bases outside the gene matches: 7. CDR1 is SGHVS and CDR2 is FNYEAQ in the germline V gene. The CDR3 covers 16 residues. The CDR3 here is CASSLGDRGTGQPQHF. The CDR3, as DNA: TGTGCCAGCAGCTTAGGGGACAGGGGAACGGGGCAGCCCCAGCATTTT.

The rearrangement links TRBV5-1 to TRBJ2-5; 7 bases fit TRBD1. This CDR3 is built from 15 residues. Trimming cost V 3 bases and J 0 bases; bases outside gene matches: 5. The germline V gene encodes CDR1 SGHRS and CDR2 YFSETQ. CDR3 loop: CASSSAQGYQETQYF. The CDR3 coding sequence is TGCGCCAGCAGCTCCGCACAGGGGTACCAAGAGACCCAGTACTTC.

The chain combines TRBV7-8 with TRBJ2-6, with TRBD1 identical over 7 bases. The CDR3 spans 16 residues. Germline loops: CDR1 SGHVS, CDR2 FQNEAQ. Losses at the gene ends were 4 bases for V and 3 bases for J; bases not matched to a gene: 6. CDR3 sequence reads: CASSSTTGVGANVLTF. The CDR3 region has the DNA TGTGCCAGCAGCTCAACTACAGGGGTTGGGGCCAACGTCCTGACTTTC.

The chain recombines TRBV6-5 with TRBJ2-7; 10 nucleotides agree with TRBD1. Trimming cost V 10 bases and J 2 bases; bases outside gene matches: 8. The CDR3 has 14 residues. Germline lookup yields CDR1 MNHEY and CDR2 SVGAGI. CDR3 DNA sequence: TGTGCCACCCTTAAGGACAGGGGGGCCTACGAGCAGTACTTC. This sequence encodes CATLKDRGAYEQYF.

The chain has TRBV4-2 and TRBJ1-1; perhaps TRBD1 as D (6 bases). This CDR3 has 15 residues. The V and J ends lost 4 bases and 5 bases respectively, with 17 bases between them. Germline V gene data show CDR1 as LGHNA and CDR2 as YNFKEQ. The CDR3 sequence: CASSPMTGGGTEAFF. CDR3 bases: TGTGCCAGCAGCCCTATGACTGGGGGCGGAACTGAAGCTTTCTTT.